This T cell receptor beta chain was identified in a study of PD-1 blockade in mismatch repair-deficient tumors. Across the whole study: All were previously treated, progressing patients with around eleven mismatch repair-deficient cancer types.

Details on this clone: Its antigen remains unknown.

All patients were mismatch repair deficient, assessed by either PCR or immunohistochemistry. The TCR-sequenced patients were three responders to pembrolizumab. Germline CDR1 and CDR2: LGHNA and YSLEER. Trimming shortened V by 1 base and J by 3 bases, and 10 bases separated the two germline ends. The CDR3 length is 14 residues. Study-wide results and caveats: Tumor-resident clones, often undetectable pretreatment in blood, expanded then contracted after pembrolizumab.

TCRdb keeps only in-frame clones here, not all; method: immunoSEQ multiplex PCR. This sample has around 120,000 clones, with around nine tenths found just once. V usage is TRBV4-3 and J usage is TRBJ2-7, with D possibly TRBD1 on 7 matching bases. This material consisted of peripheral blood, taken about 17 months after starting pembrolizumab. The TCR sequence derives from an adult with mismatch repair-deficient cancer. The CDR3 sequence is CASSQGQGLYEQYF. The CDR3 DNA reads TGCGCCAGCAGCCAAGGACAGGGACTCTACGAGCAGTACTTC.